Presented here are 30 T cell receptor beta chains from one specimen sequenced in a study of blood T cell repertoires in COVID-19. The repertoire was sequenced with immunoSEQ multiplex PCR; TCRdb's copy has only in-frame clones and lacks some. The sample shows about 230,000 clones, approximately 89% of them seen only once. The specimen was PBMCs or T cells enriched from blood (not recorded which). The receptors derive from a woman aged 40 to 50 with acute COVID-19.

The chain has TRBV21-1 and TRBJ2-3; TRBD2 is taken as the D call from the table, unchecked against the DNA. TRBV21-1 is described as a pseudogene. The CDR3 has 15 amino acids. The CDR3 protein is CASRRIAGVTDTQYF. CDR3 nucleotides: TGTGCCAGCAGGCGTATAGCGGGAGTGACAGATACGCAGTATTTT.

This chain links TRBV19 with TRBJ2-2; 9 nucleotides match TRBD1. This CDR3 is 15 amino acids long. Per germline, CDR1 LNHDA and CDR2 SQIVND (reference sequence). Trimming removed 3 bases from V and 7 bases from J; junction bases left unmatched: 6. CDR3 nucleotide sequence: TGTGCCAGTAGTATTGGGGGACAGGGAATCGGGGAGCTGTTTTTT. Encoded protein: CASSIGGQGIGELFF.

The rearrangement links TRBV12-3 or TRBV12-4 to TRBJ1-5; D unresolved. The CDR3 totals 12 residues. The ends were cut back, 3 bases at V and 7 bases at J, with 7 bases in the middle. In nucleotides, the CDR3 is TGTGCCAGCAGTTTGAGTTGGCAGCCCCAGCATTTT. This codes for CASSLSWQPQHF.

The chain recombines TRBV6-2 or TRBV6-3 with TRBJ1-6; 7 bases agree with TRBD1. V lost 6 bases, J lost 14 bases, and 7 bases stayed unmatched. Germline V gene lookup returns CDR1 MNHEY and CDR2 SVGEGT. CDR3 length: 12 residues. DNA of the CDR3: TGTGCCAGCAGCGGACAGGTCTATGCCCTCCACTTT. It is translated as CASSGQVYALHF.

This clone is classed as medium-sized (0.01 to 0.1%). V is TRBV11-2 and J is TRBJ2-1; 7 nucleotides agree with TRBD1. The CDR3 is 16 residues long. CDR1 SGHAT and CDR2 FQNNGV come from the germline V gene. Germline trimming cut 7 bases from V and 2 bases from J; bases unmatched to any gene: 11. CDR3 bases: TGTGCCAGCAAACACTCATCCGGGACAGCCTACAATGAGCAGTTCTTC. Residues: CASKHSSGTAYNEQFF.

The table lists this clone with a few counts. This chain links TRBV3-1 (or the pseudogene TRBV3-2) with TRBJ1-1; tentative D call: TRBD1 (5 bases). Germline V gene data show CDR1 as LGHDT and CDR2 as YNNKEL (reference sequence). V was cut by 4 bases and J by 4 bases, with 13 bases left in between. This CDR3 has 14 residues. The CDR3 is CASSPGPGATEAFF. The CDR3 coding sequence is TGTGCCAGCAGCCCGGGCCCTGGGGCCACTGAAGCTTTCTTT.

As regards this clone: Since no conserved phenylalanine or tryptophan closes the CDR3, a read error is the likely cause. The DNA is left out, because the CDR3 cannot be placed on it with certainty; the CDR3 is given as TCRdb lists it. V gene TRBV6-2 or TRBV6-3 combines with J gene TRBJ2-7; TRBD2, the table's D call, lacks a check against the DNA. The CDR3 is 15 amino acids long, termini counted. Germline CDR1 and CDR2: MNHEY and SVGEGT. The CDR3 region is CASSMGLAGVKSGIA.

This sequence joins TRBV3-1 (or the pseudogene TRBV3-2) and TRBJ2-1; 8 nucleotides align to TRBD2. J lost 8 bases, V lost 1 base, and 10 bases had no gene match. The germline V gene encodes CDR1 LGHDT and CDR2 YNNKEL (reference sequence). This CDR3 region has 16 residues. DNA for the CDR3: TGTGCCAGCAGCCAAGGGGACGGGGGGGCCTTGGATGAGCAGTTCTTC. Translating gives CASSQGDGGALDEQFF.

CDR3 protein: CASSSTGTGYNEQFF. DNA of the CDR3: TGTGCCAGCAGCAGTACCGGGACAGGATACAATGAGCAGTTCTTC. The chain has TRBV13 and TRBJ2-1, with 8 bases fitting TRBD1. J lost 4 bases, V lost 5 bases, and 7 bases had no gene match. In germline, CDR1 is PRHDT, CDR2 FYEKMQ (reference sequence). The CDR3 consists of 15 residues.

CDR3 residues: CASSDPPDRQNNEQFF. CDR3 in DNA: TGTGCCAGCAGTGACCCTCCGGACAGGCAGAACAATGAGCAGTTCTTC. This sequence joins TRBV25-1 and TRBJ2-1, with TRBD1 matching over 7 bases. The CDR3 has 16 amino acids. J was trimmed by 5 bases and V by 3 bases; bases with no gene match: 10. Per germline, CDR1 MGHDK and CDR2 SYGVNS.

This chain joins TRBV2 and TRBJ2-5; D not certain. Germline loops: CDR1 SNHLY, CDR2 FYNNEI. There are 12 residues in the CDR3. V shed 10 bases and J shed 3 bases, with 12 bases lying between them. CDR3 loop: CATFRREETQYF. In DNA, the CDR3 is TGTGCCACCTTTCGTCGGGAAGAGACCCAGTACTTC.

The CDR3 protein is CASSLRGYDQPQHF. In DNA, the CDR3 is TGTGCCAGCAGCTTGAGGGGGTATGATCAGCCCCAGCATTTT. V is TRBV7-2 and J is TRBJ1-5; the D gene is possibly TRBD1 (6 bases). V lost 3 bases, J lost 5 bases, and 11 bases lay in between. Germline V gene sequence: CDR1 SGHTA, CDR2 FQGNSA. The CDR3 loop spans 14 amino acids.

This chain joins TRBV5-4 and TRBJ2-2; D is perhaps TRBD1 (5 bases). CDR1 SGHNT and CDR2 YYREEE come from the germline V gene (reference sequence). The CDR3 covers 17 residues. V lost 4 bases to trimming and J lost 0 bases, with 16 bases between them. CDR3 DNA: TGTGCCAGCAGCAGAGGCATCCAGGGCGCGAACACCGGGGAGCTGTTTTTT. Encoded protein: CASSRGIQGANTGELFF.

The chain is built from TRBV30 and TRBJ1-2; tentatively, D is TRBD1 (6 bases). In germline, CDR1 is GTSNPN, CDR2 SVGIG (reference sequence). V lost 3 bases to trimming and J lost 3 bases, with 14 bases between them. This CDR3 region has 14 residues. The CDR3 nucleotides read TGTGCCTGGAGCCCAACAGGGTTGGACTATGGCTACACCTTC. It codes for CAWSPTGLDYGYTF.

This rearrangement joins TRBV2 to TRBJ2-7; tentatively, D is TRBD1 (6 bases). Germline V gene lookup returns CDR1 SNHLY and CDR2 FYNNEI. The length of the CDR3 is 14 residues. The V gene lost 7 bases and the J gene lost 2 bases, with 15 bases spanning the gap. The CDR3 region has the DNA TGTGCCAGCACCTTCGGCAGGACAGCCTACGAGCAGTACTTC. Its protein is CASTFGRTAYEQYF.

CDR3 sequence: CASSERASGNTIYF. CDR3 bases: TGTGCCAGCAGTGAGAGAGCGTCTGGAAACACCATATATTTT. The chain employs TRBV2 and TRBJ1-3; no reliable D call. The CDR3 sequence is 14 residues long. CDR1 SNHLY and CDR2 FYNNEI come from the germline V gene. The V gene lost 3 bases and the J gene lost 1 base, with 7 bases spanning the gap.

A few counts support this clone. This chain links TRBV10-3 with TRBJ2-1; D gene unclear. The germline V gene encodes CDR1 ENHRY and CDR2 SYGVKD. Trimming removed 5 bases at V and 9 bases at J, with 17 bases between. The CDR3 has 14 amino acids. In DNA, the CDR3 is TGTGCCATCAGTTCCATTCCTGGAGACGGTGAGCAGTTCTTC. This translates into CAISSIPGDGEQFF.

CDR3 in amino acids: CASSESSRGGRQFF. DNA for the CDR3: TGTGCCAGCAGTGAATCGTCGAGAGGGGGAAGGCAGTTCTTC. V and J are TRBV25-1 and TRBJ2-1, with D possibly being TRBD1 (6 bases). V was cut by 1 base and J by 12 bases, with 16 bases left in between. The CDR3 is made up of 14 amino acids. Per germline, CDR1 MGHDK and CDR2 SYGVNS.

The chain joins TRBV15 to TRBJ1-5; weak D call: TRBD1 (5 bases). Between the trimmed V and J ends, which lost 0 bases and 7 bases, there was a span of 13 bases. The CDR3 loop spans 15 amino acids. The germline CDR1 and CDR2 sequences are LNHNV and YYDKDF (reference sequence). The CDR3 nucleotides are TGTGCCACCAGCAGAGATCAGGGTTCGGGCCAGCCCCAGCATTTT. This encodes CATSRDQGSGQPQHF.

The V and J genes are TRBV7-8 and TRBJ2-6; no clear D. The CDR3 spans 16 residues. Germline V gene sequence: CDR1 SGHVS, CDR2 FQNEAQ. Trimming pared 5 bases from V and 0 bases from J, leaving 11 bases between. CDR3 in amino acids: CASSPLGGSGANVLTF. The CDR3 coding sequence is TGTGCCAGCAGCCCCCTCGGTGGCTCTGGGGCCAACGTCCTGACTTTC.

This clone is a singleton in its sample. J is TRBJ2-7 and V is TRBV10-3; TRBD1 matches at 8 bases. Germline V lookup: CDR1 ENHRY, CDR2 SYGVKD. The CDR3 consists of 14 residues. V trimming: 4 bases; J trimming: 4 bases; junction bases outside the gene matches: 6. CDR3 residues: CAISVNRGEYEQYF. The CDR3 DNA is TGTGCCATCAGTGTAAACAGGGGGGAATACGAGCAGTACTTC.

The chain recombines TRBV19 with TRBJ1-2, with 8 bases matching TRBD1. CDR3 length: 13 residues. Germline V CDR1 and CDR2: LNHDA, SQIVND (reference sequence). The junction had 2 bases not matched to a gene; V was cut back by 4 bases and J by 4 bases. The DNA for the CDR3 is TGTGCCAGTAGTACAGGGGGCGCCTATGGCTACACCTTC. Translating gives CASSTGGAYGYTF.

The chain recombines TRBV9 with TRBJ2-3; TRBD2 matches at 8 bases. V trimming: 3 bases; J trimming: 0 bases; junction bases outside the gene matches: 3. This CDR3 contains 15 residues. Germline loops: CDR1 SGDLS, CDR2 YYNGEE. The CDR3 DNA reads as TGTGCCAGCAGCGACTCTAGCGGGAGCACAGATACGCAGTATTTT. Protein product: CASSDSSGSTDTQYF. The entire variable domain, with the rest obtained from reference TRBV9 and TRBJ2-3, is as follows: DSGVTQTPKHLITATGQRVTLRCSPRSGDLSVYWYQQSLDQGLQFLIQYYNGEERAKGNILERFSAQQFPDLHSELNLSSLELGDSALYFCASSDSSGSTDTQYFGPGTRLTVL.

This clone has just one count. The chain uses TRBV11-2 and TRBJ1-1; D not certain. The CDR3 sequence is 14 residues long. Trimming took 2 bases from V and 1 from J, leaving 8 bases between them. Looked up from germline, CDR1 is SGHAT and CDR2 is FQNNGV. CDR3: CASSLFSGNTEAFF. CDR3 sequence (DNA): TGTGCCAGCAGCTTATTTTCAGGGAACACTGAAGCTTTCTTT.

In DNA form, the CDR3 reads TGTGCCAGCAGGCCTAGCGGGTTAGGTATGCATACGCAGTATTTT. Its protein is CASRPSGLGMHTQYF. The chain employs TRBV9 and TRBJ2-3, with 8 bases lining up with TRBD2. This CDR3 spans 15 amino acids. Germline-derived CDR1 and CDR2 are SGDLS and YYNGEE. V trimming: 5 bases; J trimming: 7 bases; junction bases outside the gene matches: 12.

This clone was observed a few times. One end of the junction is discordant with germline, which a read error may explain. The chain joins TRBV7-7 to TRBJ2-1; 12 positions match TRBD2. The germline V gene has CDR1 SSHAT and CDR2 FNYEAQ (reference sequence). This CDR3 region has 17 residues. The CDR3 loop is CASSLSPLAGGNNEQFF. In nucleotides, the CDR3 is TGTGCTAGCAGCCTCTCACCGCTAGCGGGGGGGAACAATGAGCAGTTCTTC.

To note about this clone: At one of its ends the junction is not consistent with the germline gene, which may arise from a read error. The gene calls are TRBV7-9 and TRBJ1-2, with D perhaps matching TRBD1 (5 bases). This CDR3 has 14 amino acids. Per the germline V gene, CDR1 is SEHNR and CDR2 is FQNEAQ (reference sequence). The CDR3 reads CASSFGNYDWGYTF. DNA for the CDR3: TGTGCCAGCAGCTTTGGGAACTATGATTGGGGCTATACCTTC.

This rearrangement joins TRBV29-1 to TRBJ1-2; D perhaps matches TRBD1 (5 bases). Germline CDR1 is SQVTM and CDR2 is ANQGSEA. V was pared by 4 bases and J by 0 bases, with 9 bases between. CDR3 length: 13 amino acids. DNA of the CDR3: TGCAGCGTTGGGACACTGACTAACTATGGCTACACCTTC. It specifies CSVGTLTNYGYTF.

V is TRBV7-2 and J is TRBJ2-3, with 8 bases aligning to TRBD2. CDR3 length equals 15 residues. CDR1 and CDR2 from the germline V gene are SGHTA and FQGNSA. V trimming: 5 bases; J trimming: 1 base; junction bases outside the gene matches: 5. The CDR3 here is CASSARGERTDTQYF. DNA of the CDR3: TGTGCCAGCAGCGCGCGGGGGGAACGCACAGATACGCAGTATTTT.

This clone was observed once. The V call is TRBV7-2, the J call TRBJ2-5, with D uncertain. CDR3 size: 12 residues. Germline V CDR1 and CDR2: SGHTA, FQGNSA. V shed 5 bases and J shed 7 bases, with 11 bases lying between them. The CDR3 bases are TGTGCCAGCAGCCTTAGAGGTCGGACCCAGTACTTC. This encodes CASSLRGRTQYF.